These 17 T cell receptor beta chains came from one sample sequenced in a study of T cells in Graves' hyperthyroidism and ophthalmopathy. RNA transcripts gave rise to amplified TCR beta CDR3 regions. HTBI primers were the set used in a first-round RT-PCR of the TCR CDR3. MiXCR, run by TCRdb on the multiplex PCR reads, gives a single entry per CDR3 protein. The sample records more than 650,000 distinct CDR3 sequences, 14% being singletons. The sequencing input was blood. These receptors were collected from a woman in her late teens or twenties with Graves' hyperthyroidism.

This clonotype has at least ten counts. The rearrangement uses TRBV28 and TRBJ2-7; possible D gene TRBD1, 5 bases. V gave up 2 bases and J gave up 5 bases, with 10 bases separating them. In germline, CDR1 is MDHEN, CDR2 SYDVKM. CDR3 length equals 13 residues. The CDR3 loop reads CASSLQGSDEQYF. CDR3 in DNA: TGTGCCAGCAGTTTACAGGGTTCGGACGAGCAGTACTTC.

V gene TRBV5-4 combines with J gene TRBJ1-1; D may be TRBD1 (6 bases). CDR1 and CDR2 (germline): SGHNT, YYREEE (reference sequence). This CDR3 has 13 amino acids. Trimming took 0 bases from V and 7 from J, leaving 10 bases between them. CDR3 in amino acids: CASSLARGGEAFF. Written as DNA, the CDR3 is TGTGCCAGCAGCTTGGCCAGGGGAGGTGAAGCTTTCTTT.

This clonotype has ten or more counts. CDR3 residues: CASSQGPGGAYEQYF. CDR3 nucleotide sequence: TGTGCCAGCAGCCAGGGGCCAGGGGGAGCCTACGAGCAGTACTTC. V usage is TRBV3-1 and J usage is TRBJ2-7; 7 bases agree with TRBD1. Germline CDR1 and CDR2: LGHDT and YNNKEL (reference sequence). V trimming: 3 bases; J trimming: 2 bases; junction bases outside the gene matches: 7. The CDR3 contains 15 residues.

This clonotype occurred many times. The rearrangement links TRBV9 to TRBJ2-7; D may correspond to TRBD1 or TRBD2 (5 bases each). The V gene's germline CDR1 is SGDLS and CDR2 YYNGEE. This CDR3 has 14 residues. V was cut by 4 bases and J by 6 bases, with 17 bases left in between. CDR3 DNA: TGTGCCAGCAGCAGTCGGGGCGTGGGCTCCGAGCAGTACTTC. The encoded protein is CASSSRGVGSEQYF.

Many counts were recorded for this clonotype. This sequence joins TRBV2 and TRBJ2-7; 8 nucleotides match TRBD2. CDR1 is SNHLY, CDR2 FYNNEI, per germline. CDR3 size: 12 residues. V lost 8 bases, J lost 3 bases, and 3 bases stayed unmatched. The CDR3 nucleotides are TGTGCCAGCTCCACTAGCGGCTACGAGCAGTACTTC. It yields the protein CASSTSGYEQYF.

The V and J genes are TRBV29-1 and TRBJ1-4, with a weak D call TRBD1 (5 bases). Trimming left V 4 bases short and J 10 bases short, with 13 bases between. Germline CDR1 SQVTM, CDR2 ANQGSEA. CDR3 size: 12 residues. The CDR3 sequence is CSVALGVGKLFF. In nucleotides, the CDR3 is TGCAGCGTTGCGTTGGGGGTAGGAAAACTGTTTTTT. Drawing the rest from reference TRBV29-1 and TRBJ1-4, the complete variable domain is SAVISQKPSRDICQRGTSLTIQCQVDSQVTMMFWYRQQPGQSLTLIATANQGSEATYESGFVIDKFPISRPNLTFSTLTVSNMSPEDSSIYLCSVALGVGKLFFGSGTQLSVL.

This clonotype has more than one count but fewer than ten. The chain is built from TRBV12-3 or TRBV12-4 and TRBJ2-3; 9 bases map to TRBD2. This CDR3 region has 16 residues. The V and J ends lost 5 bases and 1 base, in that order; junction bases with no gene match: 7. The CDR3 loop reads CASSPYSGGRTDTQYF. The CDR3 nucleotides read TGTGCCAGCAGTCCTTATAGCGGGGGACGCACAGATACGCAGTATTTT.

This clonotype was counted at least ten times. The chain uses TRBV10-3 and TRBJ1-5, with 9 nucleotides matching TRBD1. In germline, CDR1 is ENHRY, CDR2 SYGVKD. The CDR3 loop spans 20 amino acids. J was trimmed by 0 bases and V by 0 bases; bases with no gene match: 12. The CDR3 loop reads CAISESLGQGKPYSNQPQHF. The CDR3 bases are TGTGCCATCAGTGAGTCCCTAGGACAGGGGAAACCATATAGCAATCAGCCCCAGCATTTT.

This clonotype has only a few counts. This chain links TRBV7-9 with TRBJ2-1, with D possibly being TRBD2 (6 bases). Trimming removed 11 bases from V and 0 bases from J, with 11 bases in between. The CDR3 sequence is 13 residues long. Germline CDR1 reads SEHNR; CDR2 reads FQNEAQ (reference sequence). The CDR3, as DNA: TGTGCCGGGCGGGGAAACTCCTACAATGAGCAGTTCTTC. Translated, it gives CAGRGNSYNEQFF.

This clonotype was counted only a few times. The CDR3 DNA reads TGTGCCAGCAGAGAAAATTTTCTCCTCTCCTACGAGCAGTACTTC. This gives the protein CASRENFLLSYEQYF. The chain recombines TRBV6-1 with TRBJ2-7; D uncertain. V lost 6 bases to trimming and J lost 0 bases, with 15 bases between them. Germline V CDR1 and CDR2: MNHNS, SASEGT. The CDR3 runs to 15 residues.

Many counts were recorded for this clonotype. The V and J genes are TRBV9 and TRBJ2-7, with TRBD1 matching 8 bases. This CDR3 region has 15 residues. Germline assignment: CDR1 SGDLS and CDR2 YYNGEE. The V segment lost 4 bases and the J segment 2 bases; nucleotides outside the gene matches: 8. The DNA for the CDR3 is TGTGCCAGCAGCCCTTCGACAGGGGCAACCTACGAGCAGTACTTC. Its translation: CASSPSTGATYEQYF.

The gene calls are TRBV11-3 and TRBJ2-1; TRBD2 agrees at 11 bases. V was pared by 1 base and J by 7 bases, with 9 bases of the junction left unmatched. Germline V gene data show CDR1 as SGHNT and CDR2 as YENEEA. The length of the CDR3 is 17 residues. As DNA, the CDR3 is TGTGCCAGCAGCTTAGTTCGACTAGCGGGAATTTTGAATGAGCAGTTCTTC. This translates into CASSLVRLAGILNEQFF.

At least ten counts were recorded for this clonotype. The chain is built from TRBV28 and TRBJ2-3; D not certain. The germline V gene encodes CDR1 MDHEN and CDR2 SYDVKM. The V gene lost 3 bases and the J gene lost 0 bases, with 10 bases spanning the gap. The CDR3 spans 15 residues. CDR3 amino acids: CASSFLRPSTDTQYF. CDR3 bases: TGTGCCAGCAGTTTCTTGCGGCCTAGCACAGATACGCAGTATTTT. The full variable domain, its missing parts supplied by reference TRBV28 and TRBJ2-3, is DVKVTQSSRYLVKRTGEKVFLECVQDMDHENMFWYRQDPGLGLRLIYFSYDVKMKEKGDIPEGYSVSREKKERFSLILESASTNQTSMYLCASSFLRPSTDTQYFGPGTRLTVL.

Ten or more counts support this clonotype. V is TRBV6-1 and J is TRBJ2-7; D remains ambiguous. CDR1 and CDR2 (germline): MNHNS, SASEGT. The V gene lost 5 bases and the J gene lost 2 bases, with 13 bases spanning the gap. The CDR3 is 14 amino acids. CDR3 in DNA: TGTGCCAGCAGTCGCGACGGGCTAACCTACGAGCAGTACTTC. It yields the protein CASSRDGLTYEQYF.

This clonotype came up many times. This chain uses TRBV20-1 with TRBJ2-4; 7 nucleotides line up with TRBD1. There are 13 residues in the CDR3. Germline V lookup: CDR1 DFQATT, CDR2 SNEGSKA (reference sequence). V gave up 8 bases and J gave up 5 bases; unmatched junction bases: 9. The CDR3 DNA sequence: TGCAGTTGCCTTAGACAGGGACAAAACATTCAGTACTTC. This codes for CSCLRQGQNIQYF.

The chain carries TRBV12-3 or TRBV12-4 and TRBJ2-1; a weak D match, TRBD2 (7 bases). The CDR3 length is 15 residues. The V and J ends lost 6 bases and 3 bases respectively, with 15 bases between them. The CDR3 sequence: CASRGSGGDYNEQFF. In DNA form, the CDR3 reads TGTGCCAGCAGGGGTTCGGGGGGCGACTACAATGAGCAGTTCTTC.

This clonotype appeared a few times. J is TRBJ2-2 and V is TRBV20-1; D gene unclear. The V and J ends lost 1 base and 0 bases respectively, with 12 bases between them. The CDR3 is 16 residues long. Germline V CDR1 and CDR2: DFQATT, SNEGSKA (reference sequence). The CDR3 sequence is CSARALAGSNTGELFF. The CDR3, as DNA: TGCAGTGCTAGAGCCCTGGCAGGTTCGAACACCGGGGAGCTGTTTTTT.